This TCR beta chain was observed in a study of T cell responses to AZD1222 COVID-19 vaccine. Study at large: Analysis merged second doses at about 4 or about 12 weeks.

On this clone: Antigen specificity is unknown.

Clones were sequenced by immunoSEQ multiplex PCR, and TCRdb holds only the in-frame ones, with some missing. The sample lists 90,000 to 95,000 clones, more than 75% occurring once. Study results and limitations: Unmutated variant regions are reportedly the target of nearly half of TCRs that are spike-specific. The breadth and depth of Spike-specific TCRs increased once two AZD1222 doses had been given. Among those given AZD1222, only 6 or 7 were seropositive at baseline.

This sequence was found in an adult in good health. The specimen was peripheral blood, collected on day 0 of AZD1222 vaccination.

The CDR3 DNA sequence: TGTGCCAGTATGGATCAGAACACTGAAGCTTTCTTT. It specifies CASMDQNTEAFF. The chain employs TRBV19 and TRBJ1-1; D gene uncertain. Trimming pared 7 bases from V and 1 base from J, leaving 7 bases between. Germline-derived CDR1 and CDR2 are LNHDA and SQIVND (reference sequence). The CDR3 is 12 residues long.